This entry describes one T cell receptor beta chain. Per the germline V gene, CDR1 is MNHEY and CDR2 is SVGAGI. The CDR3 is 14 residues long. Trimming at V came to 7 bases and at J to 1 base, leaving 7 bases not matched to a gene. Sequenced by immunoSEQ multiplex PCR; TCRdb stores in-frame clones only, minus some. In the table there are around 310,000 clones, almost 90% of which are singletons. The data are from a study of blood T cell repertoires in COVID-19. This sequence joins TRBV6-5 and TRBJ2-7; TRBD1 matches at 7 bases. This receptor was taken from a woman aged 40 to 49 with COVID-19, enrolled during active disease. The sequencing sample was made of peripheral blood. CDR3 in amino acids: CASTRQGPSYEQYF. DNA for the CDR3: TGTGCCAGCACTCGACAGGGACCTTCCTACGAGCAGTACTTC.